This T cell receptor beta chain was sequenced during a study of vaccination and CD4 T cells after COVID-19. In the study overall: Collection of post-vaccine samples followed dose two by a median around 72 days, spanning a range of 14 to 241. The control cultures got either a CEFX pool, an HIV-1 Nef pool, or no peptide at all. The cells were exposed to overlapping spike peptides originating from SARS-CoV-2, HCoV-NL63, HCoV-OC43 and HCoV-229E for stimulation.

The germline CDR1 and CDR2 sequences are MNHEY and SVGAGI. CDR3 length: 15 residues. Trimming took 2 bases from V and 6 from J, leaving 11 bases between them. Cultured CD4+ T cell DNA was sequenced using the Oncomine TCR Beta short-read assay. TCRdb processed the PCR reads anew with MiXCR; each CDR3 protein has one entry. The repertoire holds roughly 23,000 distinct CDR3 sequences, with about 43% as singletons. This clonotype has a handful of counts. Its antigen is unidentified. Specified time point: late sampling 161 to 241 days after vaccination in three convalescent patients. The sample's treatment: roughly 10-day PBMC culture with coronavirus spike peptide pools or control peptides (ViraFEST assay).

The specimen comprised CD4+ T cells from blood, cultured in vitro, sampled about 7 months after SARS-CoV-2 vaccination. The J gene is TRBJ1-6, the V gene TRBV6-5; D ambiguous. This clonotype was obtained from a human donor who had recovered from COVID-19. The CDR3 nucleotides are TGTGCCAGCAGTTACCAACTGTGGACTAATTCACCCCTCCACTTT. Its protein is CASSYQLWTNSPLHF.